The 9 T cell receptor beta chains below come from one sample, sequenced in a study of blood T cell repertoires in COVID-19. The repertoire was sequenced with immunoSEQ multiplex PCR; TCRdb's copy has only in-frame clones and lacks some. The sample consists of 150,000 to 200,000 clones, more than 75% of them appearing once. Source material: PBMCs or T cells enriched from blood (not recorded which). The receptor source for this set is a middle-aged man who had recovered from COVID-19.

The CDR3 protein is CASSPLDRQGGYEQYF. In DNA form, the CDR3 reads TGTGCCAGCAGTCCATTAGATAGACAGGGTGGCTACGAGCAGTACTTC. The chain links TRBV27 to TRBJ2-7, with TRBD1 matching 7 bases. The CDR3 extends over 16 amino acids. V gave up 5 bases and J gave up 3 bases; unmatched junction bases: 13. Germline V gene lookup returns CDR1 MNHEY and CDR2 SMNVEV (reference sequence).

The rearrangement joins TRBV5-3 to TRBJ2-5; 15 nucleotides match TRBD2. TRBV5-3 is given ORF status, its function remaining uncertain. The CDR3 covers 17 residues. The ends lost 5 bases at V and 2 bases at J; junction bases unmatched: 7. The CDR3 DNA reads TGTGCCAGAAGGTGGGGACTAGCGGGGGGTCTTCAAGAGACCCAGTACTTC. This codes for CARRWGLAGGLQETQYF.

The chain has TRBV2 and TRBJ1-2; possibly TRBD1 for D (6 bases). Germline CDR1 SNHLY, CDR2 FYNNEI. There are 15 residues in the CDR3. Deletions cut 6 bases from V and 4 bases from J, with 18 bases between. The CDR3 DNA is TGTGCCAGCAGAAACAGGGATTCTTGGGCCTATGGCTACACCTTC. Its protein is CASRNRDSWAYGYTF.

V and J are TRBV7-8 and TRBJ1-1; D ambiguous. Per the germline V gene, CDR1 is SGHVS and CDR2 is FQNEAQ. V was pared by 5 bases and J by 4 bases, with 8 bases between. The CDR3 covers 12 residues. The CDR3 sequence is CASSPRGTEAFF. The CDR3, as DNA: TGTGCCAGCAGCCCTCGCGGCACTGAAGCTTTCTTT.

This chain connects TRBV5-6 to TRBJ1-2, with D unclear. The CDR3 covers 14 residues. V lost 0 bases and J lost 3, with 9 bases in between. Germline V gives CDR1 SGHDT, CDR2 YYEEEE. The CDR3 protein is CASSLDADYYGYTF. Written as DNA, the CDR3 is TGTGCCAGCAGCTTGGATGCAGACTACTATGGCTACACCTTC.

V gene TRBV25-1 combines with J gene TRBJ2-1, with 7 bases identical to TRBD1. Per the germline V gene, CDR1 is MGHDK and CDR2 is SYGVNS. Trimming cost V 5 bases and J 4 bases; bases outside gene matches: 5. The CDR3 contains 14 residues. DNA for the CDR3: TGTGCCAGCAGTCAGCCAGGGGGTTACAATGAGCAGTTCTTC. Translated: CASSQPGGYNEQFF.

In DNA form, the CDR3 reads TGTGCCAGCTCACCCCCGGGACTAGGTTGGTCCGATACGCAGTATTTT. This codes for CASSPPGLGWSDTQYF. This chain connects TRBV18 to TRBJ2-3, with 8 positions matching TRBD2. The CDR3 has 16 amino acids. Losses at the gene ends were 3 bases for V and 6 bases for J; bases not matched to a gene: 11. Looked up from germline, CDR1 is KGHSH and CDR2 is LQKENI.

CDR3 bases: TGTGCCAGCAGTGAACAAATGAACACCGGGGAGCTGTTTTTT. Amino acids: CASSEQMNTGELFF. The chain combines TRBV6-1 with TRBJ2-2; D is unclear. Trimming removed 2 bases from V and 1 base from J, with 5 bases in between. The CDR3 length is 14 residues. Germline V CDR1 and CDR2: MNHNS, SASEGT.

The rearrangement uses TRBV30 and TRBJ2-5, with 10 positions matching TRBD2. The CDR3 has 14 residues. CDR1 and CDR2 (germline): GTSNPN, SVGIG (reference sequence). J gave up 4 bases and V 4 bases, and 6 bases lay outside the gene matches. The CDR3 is CAWTASGGAETQYF. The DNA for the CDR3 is TGTGCCTGGACGGCGAGCGGGGGGGCAGAGACCCAGTACTTC.